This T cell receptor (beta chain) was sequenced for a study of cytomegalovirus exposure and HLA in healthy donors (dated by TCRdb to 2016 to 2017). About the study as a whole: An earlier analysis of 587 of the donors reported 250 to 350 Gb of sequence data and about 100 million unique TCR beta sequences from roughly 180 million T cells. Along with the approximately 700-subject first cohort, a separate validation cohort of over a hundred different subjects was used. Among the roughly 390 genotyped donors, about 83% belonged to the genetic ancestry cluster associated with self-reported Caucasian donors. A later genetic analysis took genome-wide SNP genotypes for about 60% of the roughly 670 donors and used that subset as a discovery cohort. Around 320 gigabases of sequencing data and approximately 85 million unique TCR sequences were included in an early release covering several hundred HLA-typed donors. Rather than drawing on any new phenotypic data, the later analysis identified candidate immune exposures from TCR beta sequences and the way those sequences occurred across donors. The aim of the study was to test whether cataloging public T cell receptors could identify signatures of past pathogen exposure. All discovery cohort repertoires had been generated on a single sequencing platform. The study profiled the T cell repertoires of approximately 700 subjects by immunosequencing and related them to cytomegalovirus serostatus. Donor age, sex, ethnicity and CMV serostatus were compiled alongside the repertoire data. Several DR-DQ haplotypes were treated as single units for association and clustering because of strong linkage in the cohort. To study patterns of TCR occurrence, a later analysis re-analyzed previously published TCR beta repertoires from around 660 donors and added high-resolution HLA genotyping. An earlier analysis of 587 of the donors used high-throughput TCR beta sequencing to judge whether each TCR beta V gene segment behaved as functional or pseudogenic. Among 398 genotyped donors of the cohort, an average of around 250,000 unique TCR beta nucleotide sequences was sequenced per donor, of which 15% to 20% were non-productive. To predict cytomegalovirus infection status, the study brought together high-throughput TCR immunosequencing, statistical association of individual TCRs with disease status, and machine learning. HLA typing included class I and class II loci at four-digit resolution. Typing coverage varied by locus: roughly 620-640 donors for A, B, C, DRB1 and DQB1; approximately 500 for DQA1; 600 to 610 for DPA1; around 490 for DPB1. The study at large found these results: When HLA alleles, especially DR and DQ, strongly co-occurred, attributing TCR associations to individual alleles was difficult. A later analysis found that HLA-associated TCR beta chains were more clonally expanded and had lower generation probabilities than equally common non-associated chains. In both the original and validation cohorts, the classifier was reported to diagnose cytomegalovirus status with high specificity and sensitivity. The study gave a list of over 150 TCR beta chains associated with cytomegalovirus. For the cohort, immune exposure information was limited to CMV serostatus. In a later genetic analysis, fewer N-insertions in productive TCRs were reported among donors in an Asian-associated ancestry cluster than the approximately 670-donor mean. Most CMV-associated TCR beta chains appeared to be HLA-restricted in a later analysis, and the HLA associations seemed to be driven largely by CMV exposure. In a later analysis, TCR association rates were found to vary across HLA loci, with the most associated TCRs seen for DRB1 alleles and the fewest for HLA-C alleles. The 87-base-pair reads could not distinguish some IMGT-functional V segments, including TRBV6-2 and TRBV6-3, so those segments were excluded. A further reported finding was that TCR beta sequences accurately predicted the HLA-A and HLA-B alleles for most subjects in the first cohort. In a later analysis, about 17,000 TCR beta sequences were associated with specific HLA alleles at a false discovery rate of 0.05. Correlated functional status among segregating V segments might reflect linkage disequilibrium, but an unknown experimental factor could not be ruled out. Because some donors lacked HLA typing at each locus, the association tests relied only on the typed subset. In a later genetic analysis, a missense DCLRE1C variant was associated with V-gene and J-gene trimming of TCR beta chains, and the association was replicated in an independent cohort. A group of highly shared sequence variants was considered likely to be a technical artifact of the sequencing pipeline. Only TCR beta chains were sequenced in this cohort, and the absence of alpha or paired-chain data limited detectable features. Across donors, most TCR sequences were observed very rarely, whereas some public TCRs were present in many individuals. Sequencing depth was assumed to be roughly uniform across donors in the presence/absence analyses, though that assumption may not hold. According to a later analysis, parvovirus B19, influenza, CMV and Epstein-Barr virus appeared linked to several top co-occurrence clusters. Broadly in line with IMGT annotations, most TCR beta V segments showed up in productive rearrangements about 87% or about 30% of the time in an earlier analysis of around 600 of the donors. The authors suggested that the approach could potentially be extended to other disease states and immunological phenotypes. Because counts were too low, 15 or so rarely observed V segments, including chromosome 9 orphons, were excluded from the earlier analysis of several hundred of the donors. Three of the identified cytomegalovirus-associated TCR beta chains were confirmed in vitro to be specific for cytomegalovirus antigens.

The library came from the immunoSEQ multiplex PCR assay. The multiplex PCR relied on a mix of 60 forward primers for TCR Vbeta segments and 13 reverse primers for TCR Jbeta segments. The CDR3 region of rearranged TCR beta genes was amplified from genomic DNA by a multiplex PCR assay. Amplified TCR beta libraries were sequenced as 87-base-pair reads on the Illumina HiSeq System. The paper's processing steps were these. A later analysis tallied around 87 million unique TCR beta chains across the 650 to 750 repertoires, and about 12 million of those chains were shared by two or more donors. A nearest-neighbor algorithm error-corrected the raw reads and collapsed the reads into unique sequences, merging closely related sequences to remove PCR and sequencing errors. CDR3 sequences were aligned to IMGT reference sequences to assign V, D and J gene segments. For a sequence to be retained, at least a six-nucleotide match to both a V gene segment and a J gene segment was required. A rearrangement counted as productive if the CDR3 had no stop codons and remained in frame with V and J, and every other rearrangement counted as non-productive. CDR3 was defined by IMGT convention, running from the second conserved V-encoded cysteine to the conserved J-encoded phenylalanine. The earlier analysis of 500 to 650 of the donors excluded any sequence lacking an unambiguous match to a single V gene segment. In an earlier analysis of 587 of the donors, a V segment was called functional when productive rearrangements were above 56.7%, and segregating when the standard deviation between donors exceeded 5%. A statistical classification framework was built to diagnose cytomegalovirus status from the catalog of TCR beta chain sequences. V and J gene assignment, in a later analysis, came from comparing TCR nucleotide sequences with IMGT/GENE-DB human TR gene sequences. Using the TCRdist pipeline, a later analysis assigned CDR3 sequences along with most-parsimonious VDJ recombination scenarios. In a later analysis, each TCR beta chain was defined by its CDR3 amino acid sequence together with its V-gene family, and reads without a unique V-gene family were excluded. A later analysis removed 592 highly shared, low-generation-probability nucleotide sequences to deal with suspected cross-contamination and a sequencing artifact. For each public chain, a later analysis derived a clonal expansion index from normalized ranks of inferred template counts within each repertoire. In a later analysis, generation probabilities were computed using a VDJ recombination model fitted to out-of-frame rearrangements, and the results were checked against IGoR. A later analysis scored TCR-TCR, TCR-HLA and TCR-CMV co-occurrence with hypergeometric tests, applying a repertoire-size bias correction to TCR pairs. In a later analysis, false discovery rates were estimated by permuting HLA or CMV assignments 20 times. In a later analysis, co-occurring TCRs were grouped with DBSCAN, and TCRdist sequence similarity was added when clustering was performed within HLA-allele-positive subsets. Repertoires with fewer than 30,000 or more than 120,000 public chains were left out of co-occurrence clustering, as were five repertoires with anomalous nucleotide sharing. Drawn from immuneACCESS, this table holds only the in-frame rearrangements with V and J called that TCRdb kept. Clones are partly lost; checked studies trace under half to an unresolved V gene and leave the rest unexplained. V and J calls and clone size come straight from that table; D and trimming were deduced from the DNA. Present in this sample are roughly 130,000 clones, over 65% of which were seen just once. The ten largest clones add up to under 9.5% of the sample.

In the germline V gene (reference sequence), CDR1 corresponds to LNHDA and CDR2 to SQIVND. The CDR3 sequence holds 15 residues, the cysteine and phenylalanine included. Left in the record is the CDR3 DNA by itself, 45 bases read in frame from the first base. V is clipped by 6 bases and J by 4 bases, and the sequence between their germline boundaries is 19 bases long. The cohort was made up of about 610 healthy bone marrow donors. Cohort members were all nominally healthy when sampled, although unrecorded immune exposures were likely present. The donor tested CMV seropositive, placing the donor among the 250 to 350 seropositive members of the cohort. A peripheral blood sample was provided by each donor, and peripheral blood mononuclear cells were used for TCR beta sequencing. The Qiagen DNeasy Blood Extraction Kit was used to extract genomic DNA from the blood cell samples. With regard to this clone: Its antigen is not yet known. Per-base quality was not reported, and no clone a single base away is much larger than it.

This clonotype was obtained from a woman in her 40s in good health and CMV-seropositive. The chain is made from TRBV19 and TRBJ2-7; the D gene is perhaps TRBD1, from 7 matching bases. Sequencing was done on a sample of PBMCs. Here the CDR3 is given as CASSPTGAGGYEQYF. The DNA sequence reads TGTGCCAGTAGCCCAACGGGGGCAGGGGGATACGAGCAGTACTTC.